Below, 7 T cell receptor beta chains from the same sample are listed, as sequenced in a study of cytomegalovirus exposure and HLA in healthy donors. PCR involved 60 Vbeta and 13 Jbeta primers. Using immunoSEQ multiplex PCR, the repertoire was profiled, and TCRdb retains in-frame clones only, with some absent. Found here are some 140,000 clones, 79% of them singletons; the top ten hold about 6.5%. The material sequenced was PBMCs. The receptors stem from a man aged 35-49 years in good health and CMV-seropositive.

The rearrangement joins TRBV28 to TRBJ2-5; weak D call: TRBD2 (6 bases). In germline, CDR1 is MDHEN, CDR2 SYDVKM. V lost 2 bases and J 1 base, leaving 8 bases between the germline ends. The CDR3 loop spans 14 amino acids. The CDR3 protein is CASSLDGGQETQYF. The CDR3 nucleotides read TGTGCCAGCAGTTTAGACGGGGGCCAAGAGACCCAGTACTTC.

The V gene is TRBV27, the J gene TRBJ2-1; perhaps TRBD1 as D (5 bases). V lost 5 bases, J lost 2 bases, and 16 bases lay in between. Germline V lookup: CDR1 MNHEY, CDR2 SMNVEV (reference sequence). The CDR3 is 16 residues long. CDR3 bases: TGTGCCAGCAGTACGGCGACAGACCTTGCCTACAATGAGCAGTTCTTC. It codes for CASSTATDLAYNEQFF.

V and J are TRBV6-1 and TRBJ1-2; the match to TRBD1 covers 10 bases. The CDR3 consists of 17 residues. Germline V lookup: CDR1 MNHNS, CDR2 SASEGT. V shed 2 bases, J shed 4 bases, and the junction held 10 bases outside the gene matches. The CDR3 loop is CASSERGQGPEAYGYTF. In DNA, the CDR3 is TGTGCCAGCAGTGAAAGGGGACAGGGGCCCGAGGCCTATGGCTACACCTTC.

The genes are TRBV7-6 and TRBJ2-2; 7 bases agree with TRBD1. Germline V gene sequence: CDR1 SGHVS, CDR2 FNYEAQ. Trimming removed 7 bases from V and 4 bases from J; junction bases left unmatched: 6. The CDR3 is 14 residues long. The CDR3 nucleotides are TGTGCCAGCAACACAGGGACAGCCACCGGGGAGCTGTTTTTT. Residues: CASNTGTATGELFF.

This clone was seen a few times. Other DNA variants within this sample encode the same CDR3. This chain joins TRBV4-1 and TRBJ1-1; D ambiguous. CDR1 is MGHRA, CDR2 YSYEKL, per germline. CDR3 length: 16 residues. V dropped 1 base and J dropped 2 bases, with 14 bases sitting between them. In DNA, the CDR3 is TGCGCCAGCAGCCAAGCGGAGACCGAGGAAAACACTGAAGCTTTCTTT. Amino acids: CASSQAETEENTEAFF.

The DNA for the CDR3 is TGTGCCAGCAGCTTGTCTAAAGAGACCCAGTACTTC. Protein: CASSLSKETQYF. The chain is built from TRBV7-8 and TRBJ2-5; no reliable D call. V was cut by 3 bases and J by 3 bases, with 5 bases left in between. Germline lookup yields CDR1 SGHVS and CDR2 FQNEAQ. The length of the CDR3 is 12 residues.

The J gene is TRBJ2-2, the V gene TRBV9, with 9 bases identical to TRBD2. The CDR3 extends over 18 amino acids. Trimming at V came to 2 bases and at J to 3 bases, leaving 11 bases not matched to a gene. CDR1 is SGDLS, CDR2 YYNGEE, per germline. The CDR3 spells CASSVNSGTSSYTGELFF. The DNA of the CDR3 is TGTGCCAGCAGCGTTAATTCCGGGACTAGCTCTTACACCGGGGAGCTGTTTTTT.